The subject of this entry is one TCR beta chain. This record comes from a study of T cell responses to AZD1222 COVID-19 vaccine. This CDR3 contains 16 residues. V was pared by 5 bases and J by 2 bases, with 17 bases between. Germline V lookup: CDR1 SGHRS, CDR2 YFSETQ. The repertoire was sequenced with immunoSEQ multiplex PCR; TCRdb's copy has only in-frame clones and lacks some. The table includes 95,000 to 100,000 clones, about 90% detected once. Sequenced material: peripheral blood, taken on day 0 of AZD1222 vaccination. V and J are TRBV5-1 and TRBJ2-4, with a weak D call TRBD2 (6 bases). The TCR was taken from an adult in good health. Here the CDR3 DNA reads TGCGCCAGCAGGGAGTCGGGGGTCGGGTCCAAAAACATTCAGTACTTC. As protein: CASRESGVGSKNIQYF.